A selection of T cell receptor beta chains follows, all from one sample in a study of cytomegalovirus exposure and HLA in healthy donors. Some clones are missing from TCRdb's copy, which holds only in-frame ones; the method was immunoSEQ multiplex PCR. The sample holds about 97,000 clones, less than 80% seen once. The sequenced sample was PBMCs. Every receptor here comes from a man in his forties or fifties in good health and CMV-seronegative. Both conserved end residues are part of each CDR3. Fields, in order: clone size, J gene, D gene, V gene, CDR3 DNA, CDR3 protein. A D gene is named only where the DNA matches it firmly. The listing skips clone size in some rows; elsewhere it reads once, few, many or a size class.

clone size: .
J gene: TRBJ1-4
D gene: TRBD1
V gene: TRBV19
CDR3 DNA: TGTGCCAGTAGTCGGACAGGAGAAAATGAAAAACTGTTTTTT
CDR3 protein: CASSRTGENEKLFF

clone size: .
J gene: TRBJ1-1
D gene: .
V gene: TRBV6-5
CDR3 DNA: TGTGCCAGCAGTCCGCCGGGACTCGTGCCTTCTTTCTTT
CDR3 protein: CASSPPGLVPSFF

clone size: once
J gene: TRBJ2-3
D gene: .
V gene: TRBV5-1
CDR3 DNA: TGCGCCAGCAGCTTGGGTCAGGGTCCGCAGTATTTT
CDR3 protein: CASSLGQGPQYF

clone size: .
J gene: TRBJ1-2
D gene: .
V gene: TRBV19
CDR3 DNA: TGTGCCAGTAATGCGGGGGGGCCTAGGTATGGCTACACCTTC
CDR3 protein: CASNAGGPRYGYTF

clone size: .
J gene: TRBJ2-5
D gene: .
V gene: TRBV9
CDR3 DNA: TGTGCCAGCAGCGTGGCTGCTCAAGAGACCCAGTACTTC
CDR3 protein: CASSVAAQETQYF

clone size: few
J gene: TRBJ2-2
D gene: .
V gene: TRBV6-5
CDR3 DNA: TGTGCCAGCAGTTTTTGGAACAGAGCGAACACCGGGGAGCTGTTTTTT
CDR3 protein: CASSFWNRANTGELFF

clone size: .
J gene: TRBJ2-5
D gene: .
V gene: TRBV5-6
CDR3 DNA: TGTGCCAGCAGCCCTCGAACGGGATACCAAGAGACCCAGTACTTC
CDR3 protein: CASSPRTGYQETQYF

clone size: .
J gene: TRBJ1-6
D gene: .
V gene: TRBV2
CDR3 DNA: TGTGCCAGCAGTCCGGGCAGGGTTTCCCCCCTCCACTTT
CDR3 protein: CASSPGRVSPLHF

clone size: .
J gene: TRBJ2-1
D gene: TRBD1
V gene: TRBV9
CDR3 DNA: TGTGCCAGCAGCGTAGACGGGACAGACTACAATGAGCAGTTCTTC
CDR3 protein: CASSVDGTDYNEQFF

clone size: .
J gene: TRBJ2-1
D gene: TRBD2
V gene: TRBV18
CDR3 DNA: TGTGCCAGCTCATACGCTGGACTAGCGGGGGTTAATGAGCAGTTCTTC
CDR3 protein: CASSYAGLAGVNEQFF

clone size: .
J gene: TRBJ1-6
D gene: .
V gene: TRBV7-9
CDR3 DNA: TGTGCCAGCAGCTTAGACCGACAGGCGACAGCACCCCTCCACTTT
CDR3 protein: CASSLDRQATAPLHF

clone size: few
J gene: TRBJ1-2
D gene: TRBD1
V gene: TRBV6-5
CDR3 DNA: TGTGCCAGCAGTGAAGGACAGGGGTACGATGGCTACACCTTC
CDR3 protein: CASSEGQGYDGYTF

clone size: .
J gene: TRBJ1-2
D gene: .
V gene: TRBV14
CDR3 DNA: TGTGCCAGCAGCCAAGATAGGGCAGGGTTTGGCTACACCTTC
CDR3 protein: CASSQDRAGFGYTF

clone size: few
J gene: TRBJ2-3
D gene: .
V gene: TRBV7-9
CDR3 DNA: TGTGCCAGCAGCTTAGCGGGGGGAGATACGCAGTATTTT
CDR3 protein: CASSLAGGDTQYF

clone size: .
J gene: TRBJ2-1
D gene: TRBD1
V gene: TRBV11-1
CDR3 DNA: TGTGCCAGCAGCCAGGGACAGGGAAACTATAATGAGCAGTTCTTC
CDR3 protein: CASSQGQGNYNEQFF

clone size: .
J gene: TRBJ2-7
D gene: TRBD2
V gene: TRBV19
CDR3 DNA: TGTGCCAGCCGAGCGGGGGGTTCCAACGAGCAGTACTTC
CDR3 protein: CASRAGGSNEQYF

clone size: .
J gene: TRBJ1-2
D gene: .
V gene: TRBV30
CDR3 DNA: TGTGCCTGGAAAGGGGGAGACTATGGCTACACCTTC
CDR3 protein: CAWKGGDYGYTF

clone size: .
J gene: TRBJ2-1
D gene: .
V gene: TRBV4-2
CDR3 DNA: TGTGCCAGCAGCTTGGGTACCCCGGGGTACAATGAGCAGTTCTTC
CDR3 protein: CASSLGTPGYNEQFF

clone size: .
J gene: TRBJ1-5
D gene: TRBD1
V gene: TRBV11-2
CDR3 DNA: TGTGCCAGCAGCCCAGGAGGGACAGGGGGCAATCAGCCCCAGCATTTT
CDR3 protein: CASSPGGTGGNQPQHF

clone size: .
J gene: TRBJ1-1
D gene: .
V gene: TRBV2
CDR3 DNA: TGTGCCAGCAGGATAAGGGGGAACACTGAAGCTTTCTTT
CDR3 protein: CASRIRGNTEAFF

clone size: few
J gene: TRBJ1-4
D gene: TRBD1
V gene: TRBV4-3
CDR3 DNA: TGCGCCAGCAGCCGAAAGACAGGGGGTTATGAAAAACTGTTTTTT
CDR3 protein: CASSRKTGGYEKLFF

clone size: .
J gene: TRBJ1-1
D gene: .
V gene: TRBV5-1
CDR3 DNA: TGCGCCAGCAGCCTTATATCCTCTCGGCAGGGAAACACTGAAGCTTTCTTT
CDR3 protein: CASSLISSRQGNTEAFF

clone size: .
J gene: TRBJ2-2
D gene: TRBD1
V gene: TRBV5-1
CDR3 DNA: TGCGCCAGCAGCTTGGCGGGACAGGGGAACACCGGGGAGCTGTTTTTT
CDR3 protein: CASSLAGQGNTGELFF

clone size: .
J gene: TRBJ2-5
D gene: TRBD1
V gene: TRBV19
CDR3 DNA: TGTGCCAGTAGTTTACAGGGGTTACAAGAGACCCAGTACTTC
CDR3 protein: CASSLQGLQETQYF

clone size: .
J gene: TRBJ2-7
D gene: TRBD2
V gene: TRBV19
CDR3 DNA: TGTGCCAGTAGGATGACTAGCGGGGGGGCCTACGAGCAGTACTTC
CDR3 protein: CASRMTSGGAYEQYF